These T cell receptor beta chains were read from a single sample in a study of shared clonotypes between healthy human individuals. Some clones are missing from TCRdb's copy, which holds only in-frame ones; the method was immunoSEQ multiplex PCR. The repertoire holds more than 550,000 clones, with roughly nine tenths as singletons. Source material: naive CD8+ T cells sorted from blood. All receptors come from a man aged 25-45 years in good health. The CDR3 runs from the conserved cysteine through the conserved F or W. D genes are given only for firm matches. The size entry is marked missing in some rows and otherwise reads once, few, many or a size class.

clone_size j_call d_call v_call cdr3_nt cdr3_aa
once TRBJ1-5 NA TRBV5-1 TGCGCCAGCAGCCCAGGGAGCAATCAGCCCCAGCATTTT CASSPGSNQPQHF
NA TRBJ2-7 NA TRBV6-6 TGTGCCAGCAGTTACAGGCTACACTACGAGCAGTACTTC CASSYRLHYEQYF
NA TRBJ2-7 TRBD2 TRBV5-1 TGCGCCAGCAGCTTTGGTCTAGGTTGGGGACTAGCGGATCCCTACGAGCAGTACTTC CASSFGLGWGLADPYEQYF
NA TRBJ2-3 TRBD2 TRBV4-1 TGCGCCAGCAGGTGGGGAGGGGGCACAGATACGCAGTATTTT CASRWGGGTDTQYF
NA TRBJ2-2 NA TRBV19 TGTGCCGGGCTTAAGCGCCGTTCCGCCGGGGAGCTGTTTTTT CAGLKRRSAGELFF
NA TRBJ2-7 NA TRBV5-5 TGTGCCAGCAGCCAGGGATTCGGGAGCCAACCCTACGAGCAGTACTTC CASSQGFGSQPYEQYF
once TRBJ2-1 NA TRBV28 TGTGCCAGCAGTTATACCCTCGAGGACAGACACAATGAGCAGTTCTTC CASSYTLEDRHNEQFF
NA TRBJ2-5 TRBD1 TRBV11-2 TGTGCCAGCAGCACCTGGACAGGGCCAGAGACCCAGTACTTC CASSTWTGPETQYF
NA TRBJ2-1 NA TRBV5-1 TGCGCCAGCAGCCAGGAGGGCCCCTACAATGAGCAGTTCTTC CASSQEGPYNEQFF
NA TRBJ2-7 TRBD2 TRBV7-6 TGTGCCAGCAGCTTATTCCCTAGGGAGGGCTCCTACGAGCAGTACTTC CASSLFPREGSYEQYF
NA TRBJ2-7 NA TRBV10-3 TGTGCCATCAGTACAGACAGGACCTGGGAGCAGTACTTC CAISTDRTWEQYF
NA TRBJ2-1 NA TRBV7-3 TGTGCCAGCAGCTTTCGGGGACCCAATGAGCAGTTCTTC CASSFRGPNEQFF
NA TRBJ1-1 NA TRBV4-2 TGTGCCAGCAGCCAAGCCCTTCCCACTGAAGCTTTCTTT CASSQALPTEAFF
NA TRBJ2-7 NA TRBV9 TGTGCCAGCAGCCCGAGGGACTCGCCCTCCTACGAGCAGTACTTC CASSPRDSPSYEQYF
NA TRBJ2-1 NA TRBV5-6 TGTGCCAGCAGCTTGTCCATCTACAATGAGCAGTTCTTC CASSLSIYNEQFF
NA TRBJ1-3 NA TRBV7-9 TGTGCCAGCAGCAATCAGGCGCAGGGTGTTGGAAACACCATATATTTT CASSNQAQGVGNTIYF
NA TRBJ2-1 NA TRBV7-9 TGTGCCAGCAGCTTTTCCCACAATGAGCAGTTCTTC CASSFSHNEQFF
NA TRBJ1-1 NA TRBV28 TGTGCCAGCAGTTTAGGGACGACCGCGGGCACTGAAGCTTTCTTT CASSLGTTAGTEAFF
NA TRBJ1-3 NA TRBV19 TGTGCCAGTAGTATGTTTGGGGCCTCTGGAAACACCATATATTTT CASSMFGASGNTIYF
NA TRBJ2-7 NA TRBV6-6 TGTGCCAGCAGTTACCCCGACTCCTACGAGCAGTACTTC CASSYPDSYEQYF
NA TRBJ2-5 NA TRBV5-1 TGCGCCAGCAGCTTTAGGTACGACCAAGAGACCCAGTACTTC CASSFRYDQETQYF
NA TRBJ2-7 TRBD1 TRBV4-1 TGCGCCAGCAGCCTACGGGACAGAGAATACGAGCAGTACTTC CASSLRDREYEQYF
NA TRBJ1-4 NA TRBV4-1 TGCGCCAGCAGCCAAGAGACTATGTCAGTTGAAAAACTGTTTTTT CASSQETMSVEKLFF
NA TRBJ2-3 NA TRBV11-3 TGTGCCAGCAGCCCAAAAGGGTACACAGATACGCAGTATTTT CASSPKGYTDTQYF
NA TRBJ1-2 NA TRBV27 TGTGCCAGCAGGCGGGCTGGCCCTAACTATGGCTACACCTTC CASRRAGPNYGYTF
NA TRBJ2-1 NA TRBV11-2 TGTGCCAGCAGCTCGGAAACGGATTACAATGAGCAGTTCTTC CASSSETDYNEQFF
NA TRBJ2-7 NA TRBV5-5 TGTGCCAGCAGCTGGTGGGCAGGGCCTTCCTACGAGCAGTACTTC CASSWWAGPSYEQYF
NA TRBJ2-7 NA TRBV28 TGTGCCAGCAGTTTCCTCGGGGCCTTCGAGCAGTACTTC CASSFLGAFEQYF
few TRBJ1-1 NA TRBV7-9 TGTGCCAGCAGCCCGCCGGGGTCCACTGAAGCTTTCTTT CASSPPGSTEAFF
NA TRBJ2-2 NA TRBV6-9 TGTGCCAGCAGTTATTCGAGACTCCTTCGGACCGGGGAGCTGTTTTTT CASSYSRLLRTGELFF
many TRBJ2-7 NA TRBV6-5 TGTGCCAGCAGCCCCCTCGGACGGAACAACGAGCAGTACTTC CASSPLGRNNEQYF
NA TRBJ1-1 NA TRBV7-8 TGTGCCAGCAGCTTCAGCCCGGGAATGAACACTGAAGCTTTCTTT CASSFSPGMNTEAFF
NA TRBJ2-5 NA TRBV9 TGTGCCAGCAGCGTAGAGGACGGGAGTTTGGGAGAGACCCAGTACTTC CASSVEDGSLGETQYF
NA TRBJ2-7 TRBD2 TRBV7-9 TGTGCCTCGAGCGGGAGAGAAGGCTACGAGCAGTACTTC CASSGREGYEQYF
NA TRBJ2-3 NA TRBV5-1 TGCGCCAGCAGCTTAGGGCAGGACGCGACAGATACGCAGTATTTT CASSLGQDATDTQYF
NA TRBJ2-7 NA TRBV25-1 TGTGCCAGCACCGGTAGGCAGGGAAGCGAGCAGTACTTC CASTGRQGSEQYF
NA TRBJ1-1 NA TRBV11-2 TGTGCCAGCAGCTTAAAGAAAAGGGGAGCTTTCTTT CASSLKKRGAFF
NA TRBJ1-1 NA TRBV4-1 TGCGCCAGCAGCCAAGATCCGACCGGAGAAGCTTTCTTT CASSQDPTGEAFF
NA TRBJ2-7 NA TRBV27 TGTGCCAGCAGTTCTTTCCGGGGTCGCTACGAGCAGTACTTC CASSSFRGRYEQYF
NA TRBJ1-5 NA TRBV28 TGTGCCAGCAGTTTGAGACAGTATAGCAATCAGCCCCAGCATTTT CASSLRQYSNQPQHF
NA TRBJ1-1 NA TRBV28 TGTGCCAGCAGTTTACTTCTTCCGTCGGGGATCCCCACTGAAGCTTTCTTT CASSLLLPSGIPTEAFF
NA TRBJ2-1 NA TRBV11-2 TGTGCCAGCAGCTTAGGGGGCCGTCCCTATGAGCAGTTCTTC CASSLGGRPYEQFF
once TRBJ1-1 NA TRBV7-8 TGTGCCAGCAGCTTAGCCAGTCCAGGGTACACTGAAGCTTTCTTT CASSLASPGYTEAFF
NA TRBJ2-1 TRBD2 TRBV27 TGTGCCAGTCTCCCGGGGGGGGAGGTATACAATGAGCAGTTCTTC CASLPGGEVYNEQFF
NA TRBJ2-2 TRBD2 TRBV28 TGTGCCAGCAGTTCTCCGGGACTAGCGGGAGTGAACACCGGGGAGCTGTTTTTT CASSSPGLAGVNTGELFF
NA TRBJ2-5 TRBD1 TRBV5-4 TGTGCCAGCAGCTTGGGGACAGGCCAAGAGACCCAGTACTTC CASSLGTGQETQYF
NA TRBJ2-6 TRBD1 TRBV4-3 TGCGCCAGCAGCCAAGGGACAGGGGGCGCTGGGGCCAACGTCCTGACTTTC CASSQGTGGAGANVLTF
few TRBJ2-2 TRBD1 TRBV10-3 TGTGCCATCAGTGGCCGGGACAGCACCGGGGAGCTGTTTTTT CAISGRDSTGELFF
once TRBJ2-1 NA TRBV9 TGTGCCAGCAGCGTAGGCAGGCTCACGGAGGAGCAGTTCTTC CASSVGRLTEEQFF
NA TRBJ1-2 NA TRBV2 TGTGCCAGCAGGGGCCCGGCGACTGGCTACACCTTC CASRGPATGYTF
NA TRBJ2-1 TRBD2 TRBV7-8 TGTGCCAGCAGCCCGGGACTATCCTACCAGTACAATGAGCAGTTCTTC CASSPGLSYQYNEQFF
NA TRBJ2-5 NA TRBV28 TGTGCCAGCAGTCCCCACAGGATTCAAGAGACCCAGTACTTC CASSPHRIQETQYF
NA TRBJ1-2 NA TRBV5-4 TGTGCCAGCACCTTTTGGGGGGGCGCATGGGGCTACACCTTC CASTFWGGAWGYTF
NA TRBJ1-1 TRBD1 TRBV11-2 TGTGCCAGCAGCTCACGGACAGGACTAGACCCCCTAAAGACTTTCTTT CASSSRTGLDPLKTFF